This T cell receptor (beta chain) was captured in a study of T cell repertoires in cytomegalovirus infection. Study-wide background: Matching HLA type and CMV infection were both indicated by public TCR beta signatures.

This clonotype has a count of ten or more. The antigen is undetermined. TCRdb analysed the reads with MiXCR anew, one entry per CDR3 protein. The data hold 560,000 or so distinct CDR3 sequences, with approximately 15% observed a single time. General study points: Clonotypes of TCR beta that were HLA-C-restricted and CMV-specific dominated the ex vivo response.

The TCR comes from a human donor in good health (CMV status not recorded). Some clones in this sample may be carry-over from other donors' samples. Material: CD8+ T cells from PBMCs.

CDR3 loop: CASSQRLGQFF. The CDR3 DNA reads as TGTGCCAGCAGCCAGAGGTTGGGGCAGTTCTTC. The chain recombines TRBV11-2 with TRBJ2-1, with no clear D. V shed 5 bases and J shed 12 bases, with 11 bases lying between them. CDR3 size: 11 residues. CDR1 SGHAT and CDR2 FQNNGV come from the germline V gene.